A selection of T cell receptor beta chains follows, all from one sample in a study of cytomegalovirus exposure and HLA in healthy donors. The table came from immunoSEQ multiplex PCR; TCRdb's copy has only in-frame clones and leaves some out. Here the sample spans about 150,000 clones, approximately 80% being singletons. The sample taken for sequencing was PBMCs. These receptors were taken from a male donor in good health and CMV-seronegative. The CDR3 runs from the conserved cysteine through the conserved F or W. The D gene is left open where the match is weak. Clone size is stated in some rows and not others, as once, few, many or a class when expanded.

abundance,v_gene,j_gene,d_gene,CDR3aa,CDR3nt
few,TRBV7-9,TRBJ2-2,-,CASSPAGPDTGELFF,TGTGCCAGCAGCCCCGCGGGGCCGGACACCGGGGAGCTGTTTTTT
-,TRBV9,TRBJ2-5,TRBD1,CASSVGQGTQETQYF,TGTGCCAGCAGCGTAGGACAGGGGACACAAGAGACCCAGTACTTC
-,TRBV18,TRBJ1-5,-,CASSLGSNQPQHF,TGTGCCAGCTCACTCGGGAGCAATCAGCCCCAGCATTTT
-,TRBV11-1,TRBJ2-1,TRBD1,CASSLPGQENEQFF,TGTGCCAGCAGCCTACCGGGACAGGAAAATGAGCAGTTCTTC
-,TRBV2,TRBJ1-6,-,CASSEAGQGWSPLHF,TGTGCCAGCAGTGAAGCCGGGCAGGGTTGGTCACCCCTCCACTTT
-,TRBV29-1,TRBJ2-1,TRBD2,CSGRGGVLSSYNEQFF,TGCAGCGGGCGGGGAGGGGTCTTAAGCTCCTACAATGAGCAGTTCTTC
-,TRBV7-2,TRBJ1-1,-,CASSSGMGTEAFF,TGTGCCAGCAGCTCAGGGATGGGGACTGAAGCTTTCTTT
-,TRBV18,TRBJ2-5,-,CASSPRETQYF,TGTGCCAGCTCCCCGCGGGAGACCCAGTACTTC
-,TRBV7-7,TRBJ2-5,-,CASSLALSLAETQYF,TGTGCCAGCAGCTTAGCGCTCTCGCTGGCAGAGACCCAGTACTTC
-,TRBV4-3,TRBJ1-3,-,CASSQDNSGNTIYF,TGCGCCAGCAGCCAAGACAACTCTGGAAACACCATATATTTT
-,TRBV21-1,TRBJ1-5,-,CASSQLQGVGNQPQHF,TGTGCCAGCAGCCAGTTACAGGGGGTCGGCAATCAGCCCCAGCATTTT
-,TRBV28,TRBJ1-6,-,CASSLPGGEPSYNSPLHF,TGTGCCAGCAGTCTCCCGGGGGGGGAGCCCTCCTATAATTCACCCCTCCACTTT
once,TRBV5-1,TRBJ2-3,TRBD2,CASSSGTSGSTDTQYF,TGCGCCAGCAGCTCCGGGACTAGCGGTAGCACAGATACGCAGTATTTT
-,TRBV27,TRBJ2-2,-,CASSSEVNTGELFF,TGTGCCAGCAGTTCCGAGGTTAACACCGGGGAGCTGTTTTTT
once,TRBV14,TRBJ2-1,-,CASSPGRNSYNEQFF,TGTGCCAGCAGCCCGGGGAGGAACTCCTACAATGAGCAGTTCTTC
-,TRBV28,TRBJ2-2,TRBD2,CASRGTSVGELFF,TGTGCCAGCAGGGGGACTAGCGTCGGGGAGCTGTTTTTT
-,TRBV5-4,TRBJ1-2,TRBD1,CASSSDDRGRYYGYTF,TGTGCCAGCAGCTCCGACGACAGGGGGCGATACTATGGCTACACCTTC
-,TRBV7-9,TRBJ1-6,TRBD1,CSSSLGTGGNNSPLHF,TGTTCCAGCAGCCTCGGGACAGGGGGAAATAATTCACCCCTCCACTTT
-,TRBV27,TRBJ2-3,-,CASSYRGTDTQYF,TGTGCCAGCAGTTACCGAGGCACAGATACGCAGTATTTT
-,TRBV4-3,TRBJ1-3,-,CASSQDIRDTIYF,TGCGCCAGCAGCCAAGATATCCGAGACACCATATATTTT
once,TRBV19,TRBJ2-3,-,CASSVDWADTQYF,TGTGCCAGTAGTGTCGACTGGGCAGATACGCAGTATTTT
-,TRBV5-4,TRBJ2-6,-,CASSQLTDGANVLTF,TGTGCCAGCAGCCAACTGACAGATGGGGCCAACGTCCTGACTTTC
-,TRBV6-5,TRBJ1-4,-,CASSYGQGGRKLFF,TGTGCCAGCAGTTACGGTCAGGGCGGGAGAAAACTGTTTTTT
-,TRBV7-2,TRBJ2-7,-,CASSIREQYEQYF,TGTGCCAGCAGCATCCGGGAGCAGTACGAGCAGTACTTC
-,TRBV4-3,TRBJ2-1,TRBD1,CASSHRDRGMYEQFF,TGCGCCAGCAGCCACCGGGACAGGGGTATGTATGAGCAGTTCTTC
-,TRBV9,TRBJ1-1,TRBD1,CAGPGQGALNTEAFF,TGTGCCGGACCGGGACAGGGGGCGCTGAACACTGAAGCTTTCTTT
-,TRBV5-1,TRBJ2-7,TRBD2,CASSLGSGGSYEQYF,TGCGCCAGCAGCTTGGGTAGCGGGGGATCCTACGAGCAGTACTTC
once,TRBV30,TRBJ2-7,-,CAWSVGRTYEQYF,TGTGCCTGGAGTGTAGGCAGGACCTACGAGCAGTACTTC